The source of this TCR beta chain is a study of blood T cell repertoires in COVID-19. Study information: Samples taken during acute and convalescent COVID-19 were collected in the United States, Italy and Spain. PBMCs, B-cell-depleted T cells, or T cells were the source of the cDNA or gDNA that made up the material.

The authors' processing: Quantification of nucleated cells was approximated via reference gene primer amplification. TCRdb keeps only in-frame clones here, not all; method: immunoSEQ multiplex PCR. V and J calls and clone size are given by that table; D and trimming were obtained from the DNA. The sample consists of about 250,000 clones, approximately 85% of them appearing once. The CDR3 length is 12 residues. CDR1 is SGHKS, CDR2 YYEKEE, per germline (reference sequence). This clone was detected a few times. The identical CDR3 is also encoded by other nucleotide sequences in the sample. Sequencing input: peripheral blood. The TCR comes from a man aged 45-60 years with acute or convalescent COVID-19. This chain connects TRBV5-5 to TRBJ1-5; D is unclear. The chain's CDR3 is CASGYGNQPQHF. CDR3 nucleotide sequence: TGTGCGTCGGGGTACGGCAATCAGCCCCAGCATTTT.